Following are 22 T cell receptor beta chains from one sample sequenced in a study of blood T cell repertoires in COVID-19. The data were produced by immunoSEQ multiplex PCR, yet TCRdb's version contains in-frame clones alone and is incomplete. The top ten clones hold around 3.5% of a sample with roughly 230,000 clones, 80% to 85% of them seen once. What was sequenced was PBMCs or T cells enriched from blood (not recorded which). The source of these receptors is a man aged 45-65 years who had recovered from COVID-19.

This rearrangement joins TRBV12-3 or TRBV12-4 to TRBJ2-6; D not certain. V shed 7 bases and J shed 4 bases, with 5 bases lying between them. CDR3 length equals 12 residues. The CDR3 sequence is CASTLGANVLTF. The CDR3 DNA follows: TGTGCCAGCACCCTCGGGGCCAACGTCCTGACTTTC.

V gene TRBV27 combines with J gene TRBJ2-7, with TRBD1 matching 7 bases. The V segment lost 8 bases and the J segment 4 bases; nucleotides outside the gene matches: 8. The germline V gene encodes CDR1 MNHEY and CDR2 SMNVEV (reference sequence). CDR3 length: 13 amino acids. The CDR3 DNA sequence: TGTGCCAGCGGACAGGCCCCAACGTACGAGCAGTACTTC. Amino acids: CASGQAPTYEQYF.

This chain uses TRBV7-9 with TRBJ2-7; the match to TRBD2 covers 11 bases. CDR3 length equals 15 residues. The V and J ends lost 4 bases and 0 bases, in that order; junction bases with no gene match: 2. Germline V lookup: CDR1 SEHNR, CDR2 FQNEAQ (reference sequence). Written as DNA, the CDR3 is TGTGCCAGCAGCTCTACTAGCGGGGGCTCCTACGAGCAGTACTTC. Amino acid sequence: CASSSTSGGSYEQYF.

CDR3 in DNA: TGCGCCAGCAGTCGGGCCTCGGGGGGACAGCCCCAGCATTTT. It yields the protein CASSRASGGQPQHF. This chain connects TRBV5-1 to TRBJ1-5; maybe TRBD1 (5 bases). The CDR3 covers 14 residues. The V end was cut by 5 bases, the J end by 7 bases, with 16 bases between. Germline assignment: CDR1 SGHRS and CDR2 YFSETQ.

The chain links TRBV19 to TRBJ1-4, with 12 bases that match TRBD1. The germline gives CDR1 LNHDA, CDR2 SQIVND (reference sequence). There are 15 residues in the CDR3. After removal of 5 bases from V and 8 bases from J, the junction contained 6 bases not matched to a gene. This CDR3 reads CASSPGQGASEKLFF. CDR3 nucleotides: TGTGCCAGTAGTCCGGGACAGGGGGCATCCGAAAAACTGTTTTTT.

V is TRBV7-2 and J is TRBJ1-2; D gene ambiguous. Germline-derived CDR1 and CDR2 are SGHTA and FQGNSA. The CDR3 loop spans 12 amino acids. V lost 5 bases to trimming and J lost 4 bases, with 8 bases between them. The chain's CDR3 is CASSLHSYGYTF. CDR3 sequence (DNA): TGTGCCAGCAGCCTTCATAGCTATGGCTACACCTTC.

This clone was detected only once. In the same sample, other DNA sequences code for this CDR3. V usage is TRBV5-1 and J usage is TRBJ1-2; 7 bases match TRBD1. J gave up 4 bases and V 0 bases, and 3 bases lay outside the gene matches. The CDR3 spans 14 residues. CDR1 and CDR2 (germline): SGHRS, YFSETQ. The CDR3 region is CASSLDRGGYGYTF. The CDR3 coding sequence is TGCGCCAGCAGCTTGGACAGGGGAGGCTATGGCTACACCTTC.

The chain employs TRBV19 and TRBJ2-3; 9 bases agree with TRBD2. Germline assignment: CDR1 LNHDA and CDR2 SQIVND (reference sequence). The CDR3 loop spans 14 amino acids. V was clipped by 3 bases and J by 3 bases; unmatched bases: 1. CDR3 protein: CASSMGLATDTQYF. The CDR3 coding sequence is TGTGCCAGTAGTATGGGACTAGCAACAGATACGCAGTATTTT.

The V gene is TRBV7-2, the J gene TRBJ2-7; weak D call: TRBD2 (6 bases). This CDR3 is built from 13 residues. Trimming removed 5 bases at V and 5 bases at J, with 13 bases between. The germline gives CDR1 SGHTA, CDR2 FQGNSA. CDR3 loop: CASSPGLRNEQYF. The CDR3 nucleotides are TGTGCCAGCAGCCCGGGACTCAGGAACGAGCAGTACTTC.

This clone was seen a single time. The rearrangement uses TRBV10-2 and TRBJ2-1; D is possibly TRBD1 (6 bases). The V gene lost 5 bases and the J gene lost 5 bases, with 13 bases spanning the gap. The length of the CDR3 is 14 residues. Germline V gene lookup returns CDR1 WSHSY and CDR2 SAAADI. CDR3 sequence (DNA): TGCGCCAGCAGTAAGAGGACAGACCACAATGAGCAGTTCTTC. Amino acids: CASSKRTDHNEQFF.

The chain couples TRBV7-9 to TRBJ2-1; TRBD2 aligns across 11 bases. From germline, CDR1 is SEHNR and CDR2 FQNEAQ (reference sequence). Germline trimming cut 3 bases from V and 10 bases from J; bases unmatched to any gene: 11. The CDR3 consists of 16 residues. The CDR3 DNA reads TGTGCCAGCAGCTTCTTGGTAGCGGGAGGGTCGAAAGAGCAGTTCTTC. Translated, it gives CASSFLVAGGSKEQFF.

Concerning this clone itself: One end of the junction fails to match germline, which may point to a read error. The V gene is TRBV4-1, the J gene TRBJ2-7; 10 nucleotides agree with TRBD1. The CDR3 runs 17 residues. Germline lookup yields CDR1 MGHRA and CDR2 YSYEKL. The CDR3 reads CASSQEGGTGDSHEQYF. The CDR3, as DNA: TGCGCCAGCAGCCAAGAGGGTGGGACAGGGGACTCCCACGAGCAGTACTTC.

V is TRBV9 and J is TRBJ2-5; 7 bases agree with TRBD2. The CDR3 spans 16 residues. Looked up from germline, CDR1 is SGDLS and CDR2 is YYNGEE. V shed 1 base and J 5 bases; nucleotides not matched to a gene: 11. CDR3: CASSVSGGGSWETQYF. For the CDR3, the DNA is TGTGCCAGCAGCGTAAGTGGGGGAGGGTCCTGGGAGACCCAGTACTTC.

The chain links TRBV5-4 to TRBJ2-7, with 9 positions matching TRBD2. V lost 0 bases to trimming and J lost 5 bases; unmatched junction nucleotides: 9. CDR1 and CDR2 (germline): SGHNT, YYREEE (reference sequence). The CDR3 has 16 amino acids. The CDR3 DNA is TGTGCCAGCAGCTTGGCGGGGCTAGCGGGGATCAACGAGCAGTACTTC. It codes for CASSLAGLAGINEQYF. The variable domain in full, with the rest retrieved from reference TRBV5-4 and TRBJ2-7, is ETGVTQSPTHLIKTRGQQVTLRCSSQSGHNTVSWYQQALGQGPQFIFQYYREEENGRGNFPPRFSGLQFPNYSSELNVNALELDDSALYLCASSLAGLAGINEQYFGPGTRLTVT.

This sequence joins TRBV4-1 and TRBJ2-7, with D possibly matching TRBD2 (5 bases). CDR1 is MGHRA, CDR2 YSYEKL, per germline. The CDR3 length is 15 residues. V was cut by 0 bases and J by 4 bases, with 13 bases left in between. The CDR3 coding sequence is TGCGCCAGCAGCCAAGAAGCGGAGGATCGGTACGAGCAGTACTTC. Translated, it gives CASSQEAEDRYEQYF.

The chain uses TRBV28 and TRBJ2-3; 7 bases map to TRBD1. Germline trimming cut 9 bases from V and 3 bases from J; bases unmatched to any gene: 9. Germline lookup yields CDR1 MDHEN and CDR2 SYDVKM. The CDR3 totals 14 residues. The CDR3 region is CASRGAGGTDTQYF. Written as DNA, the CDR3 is TGTGCCAGTCGAGGGGCAGGGGGTACAGATACGCAGTATTTT.

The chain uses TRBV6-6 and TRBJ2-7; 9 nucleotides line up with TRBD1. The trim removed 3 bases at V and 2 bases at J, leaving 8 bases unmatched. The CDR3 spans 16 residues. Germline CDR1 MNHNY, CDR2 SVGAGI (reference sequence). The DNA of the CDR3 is TGTGCCAGCAGTTATCTAAGACAGGGGGTAACCTACGAGCAGTACTTC. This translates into CASSYLRQGVTYEQYF.

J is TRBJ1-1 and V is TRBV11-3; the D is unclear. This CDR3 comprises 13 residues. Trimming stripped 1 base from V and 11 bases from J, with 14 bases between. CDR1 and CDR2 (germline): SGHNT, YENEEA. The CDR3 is CASSLGSGQKAFF. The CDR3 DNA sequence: TGTGCCAGCAGCTTAGGTTCTGGGCAGAAGGCTTTCTTT.

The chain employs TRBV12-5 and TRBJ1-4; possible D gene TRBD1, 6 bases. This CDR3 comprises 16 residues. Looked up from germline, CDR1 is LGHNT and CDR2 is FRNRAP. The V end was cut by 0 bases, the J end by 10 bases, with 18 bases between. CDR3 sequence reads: CASGLVLQGQIGKLFF. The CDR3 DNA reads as TGTGCTAGTGGTTTGGTACTGCAGGGACAAATAGGAAAACTGTTTTTT.

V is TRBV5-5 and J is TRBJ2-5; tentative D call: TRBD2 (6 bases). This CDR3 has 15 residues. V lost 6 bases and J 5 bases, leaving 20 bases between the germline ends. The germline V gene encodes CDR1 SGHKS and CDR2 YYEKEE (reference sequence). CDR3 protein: CASTRLIQAGETQYF. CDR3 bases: TGTGCCAGCACCCGACTGATCCAAGCGGGTGAGACCCAGTACTTC.

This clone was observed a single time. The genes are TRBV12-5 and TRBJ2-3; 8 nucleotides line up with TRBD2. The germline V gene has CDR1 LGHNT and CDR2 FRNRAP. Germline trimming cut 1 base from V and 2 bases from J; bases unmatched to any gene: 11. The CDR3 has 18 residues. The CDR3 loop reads CASGLGASGSIYTDTQYF. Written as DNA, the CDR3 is TGTGCTAGTGGTTTGGGAGCTAGCGGGTCGATTTACACAGATACGCAGTATTTT. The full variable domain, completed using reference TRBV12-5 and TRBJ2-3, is DARVTQTPRHKVTEMGQEVTMRCQPILGHNTVFWYRQTMMQGLELLAYFRNRAPLDDSGMPKDRFSAEMPDATLATLKIQPSEPRDSAVYFCASGLGASGSIYTDTQYFGPGTRLTVL.

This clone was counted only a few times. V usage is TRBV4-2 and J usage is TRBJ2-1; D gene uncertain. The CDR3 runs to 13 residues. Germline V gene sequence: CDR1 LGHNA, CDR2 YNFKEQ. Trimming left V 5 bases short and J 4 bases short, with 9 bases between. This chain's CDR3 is CASSAIQYNEQFF. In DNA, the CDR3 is TGTGCCAGCAGCGCTATCCAATACAATGAGCAGTTCTTC.